The 16 T cell receptor beta chains listed next were all sequenced from one sample in a study of T cells in tuberculosis. The protocol was immunoSEQ multiplex PCR, while the TCRdb copy is restricted to in-frame clones and leaves out a portion. The data hold about 43,000 clones, with around 94% observed a single time. The sample was PBMCs. These receptors were obtained from a donor aged 10 to 29 with latent tuberculosis or without tuberculosis infection. Some clones in this sample may be carry-over from other donors' samples.

The rearrangement joins TRBV7-9 to TRBJ2-7, with 7 bases identical to TRBD1. Trimming at V came to 1 base and at J to 4 bases, leaving 10 bases not matched to a gene. This CDR3 has 16 residues. Germline CDR1 is SEHNR and CDR2 is FQNEAQ (reference sequence). The CDR3 DNA reads as TGTGCCAGCAGCTTAGTTCTGACAGGGAATGTTTACGAGCAGTACTTC. Protein: CASSLVLTGNVYEQYF.

In its sample, this clone was seen once. The genes are TRBV7-3 and TRBJ2-3; 8 bases match TRBD2. The germline V gene encodes CDR1 SGHTA and CDR2 FQGTGA. The CDR3 contains 16 residues. The junction had 8 bases not matched to a gene; V was cut back by 4 bases and J by 2 bases. CDR3 sequence reads: CASSSPIAGTTDTQYF. The CDR3 nucleotides are TGTGCCAGCAGCTCCCCAATAGCGGGAACCACAGATACGCAGTATTTT.

This clone was detected once. The chain has TRBV13 and TRBJ2-7; maybe TRBD1 (5 bases). The length of the CDR3 is 12 residues. Germline-derived CDR1 and CDR2 are PRHDT and FYEKMQ (reference sequence). V lost 5 bases and J 6 bases, leaving 11 bases between the germline ends. CDR3 in DNA: TGTGCCAGCAGCAACCTTGGGGCCGAGCAGTACTTC. It translates to CASSNLGAEQYF.

This chain uses TRBV19 with TRBJ2-6, with 7 nucleotides matching TRBD2. With 7 bases clipped from V and 2 bases from J, the junction kept 5 bases outside the gene matches. CDR3 size: 15 residues. CDR1 is LNHDA and CDR2 is SQIVND in the germline V gene (reference sequence). For the CDR3, the DNA is TGTGCCAGTATCGATGGGGGGGCTGGGGCCAACGTCCTGACTTTC. This encodes CASIDGGAGANVLTF.

The chain recombines TRBV5-1 with TRBJ2-1; D uncertain. The germline V gene encodes CDR1 SGHRS and CDR2 YFSETQ. The CDR3 runs to 12 residues. V was clipped by 0 bases and J by 8 bases, with 6 bases between them. The DNA for the CDR3 is TGCGCCAGCAGCTTGGGAGTTGATGAGCAGTTCTTC. Its protein is CASSLGVDEQFF. The full variable domain, its missing parts supplied by reference TRBV5-1 and TRBJ2-1, is KAGVTQTPRYLIKTRGQQVTLSCSPISGHRSVSWYQQTPGQGLQFLFEYFSETQRNKGNFPGRFSGRQFSNSRSEMNVSTLELGDSALYLCASSLGVDEQFFGPGTRLTVL.

The chain couples TRBV25-1 to TRBJ2-1; D unclear. V was pared by 10 bases and J by 0 bases, with 13 bases between. The CDR3 contains 14 residues. In germline, CDR1 is MGHDK, CDR2 SYGVNS. The CDR3 DNA follows: TGTGCCACCCAGAGTCCGGGCTCCTACAATGAGCAGTTCTTC. Its translation is CATQSPGSYNEQFF. Full variable domain (rest looked up from reference TRBV25-1 and TRBJ2-1): EADIYQTPRYLVIGTGKKITLECSQTMGHDKMYWYQQDPGMELHLIHYSYGVNSTEKGDLSSESTVSRIRTEHFPLTLESARPSHTSQYLCATQSPGSYNEQFFGPGTRLTVL.

The chain has TRBV28 and TRBJ2-3; 8 nucleotides line up with TRBD2. The V segment lost 0 bases and the J segment 4 bases; nucleotides outside the gene matches: 3. CDR3 length: 15 residues. Germline V CDR1 and CDR2: MDHEN, SYDVKM. For the CDR3, the DNA is TGTGCCAGCAGTTTATGGGACGGGAGGGCAGATACGCAGTATTTT. Translation gives CASSLWDGRADTQYF.

This clone was recorded once. The chain carries TRBV5-6 and TRBJ2-7, with 7 bases aligning to TRBD2. CDR1 and CDR2 from the germline V gene are SGHDT and YYEEEE. Germline trimming cut 1 base from V and 6 bases from J; bases unmatched to any gene: 13. CDR3 size: 16 residues. CDR3 bases: TGTGCCAGCAGCTTGAGGCTATCGGGAGGATGTGGCGAGCAGTACTTC. Encoded protein: CASSLRLSGGCGEQYF.

The J gene is TRBJ1-2, the V gene TRBV19; 9 nucleotides match TRBD1. CDR3 size: 15 residues. After removal of 5 bases from V and 7 bases from J, the junction contained 11 bases not matched to a gene. Germline V gene lookup returns CDR1 LNHDA and CDR2 SQIVND (reference sequence). CDR3 coding DNA: TGTGCCAGTAGTTTTTCCCGGGACAGGGTTTTTGGCTACACCTTC. Protein: CASSFSRDRVFGYTF.

The chain employs TRBV11-1 and TRBJ2-3; TRBD2 is a possible D gene (5 bases). CDR3 length equals 13 residues. V lost 3 bases, J lost 6 bases, and 10 bases lay in between. Germline CDR1 and CDR2: SGHAT and FQDESV (reference sequence). CDR3 in amino acids: CASSFSRRDTQYF. For the CDR3, the DNA is TGTGCCAGCAGCTTCTCACGGAGGGATACGCAGTATTTT.

This clone was seen a single time. The rearrangement links TRBV7-2 to TRBJ2-5; TRBD2 aligns across 9 bases. Trimming removed 3 bases from V and 1 base from J; junction bases left unmatched: 9. The CDR3 is made up of 17 amino acids. Germline assignment: CDR1 SGHTA and CDR2 FQGNSA. Here the CDR3 DNA reads TGTGCCAGCAGCTTGTTAGCGGGAGAAGGTCTCCAAGAGACCCAGTACTTC. It codes for CASSLLAGEGLQETQYF.

V and J are TRBV27 and TRBJ2-7, with 7 bases lining up with TRBD1. After removal of 0 bases from V and 4 bases from J, the junction contained 6 bases not matched to a gene. The CDR3 has 15 residues. The germline gives CDR1 MNHEY, CDR2 SMNVEV (reference sequence). This CDR3 reads CASSLSSGGRYEQYF. The DNA of the CDR3 is TGTGCCAGCAGTTTATCGTCAGGGGGTAGATACGAGCAGTACTTC.

This clone was recorded only once. The rearrangement uses TRBV7-9 and TRBJ2-1, with 10 bases that match TRBD2. Germline lookup yields CDR1 SEHNR and CDR2 FQNEAQ (reference sequence). The CDR3 has 17 residues. Trimming removed 2 bases from V and 7 bases from J; junction bases left unmatched: 11. The CDR3 sequence: CASSLLRAGGPGNEQFF. CDR3 nucleotide sequence: TGTGCCAGCAGCTTACTAAGAGCGGGAGGGCCGGGGAATGAGCAGTTCTTC.

The V gene is TRBV19, the J gene TRBJ2-1, with 8 bases lining up with TRBD2. The junction had 8 bases not matched to a gene; V was cut back by 4 bases and J by 0 bases. This CDR3 is built from 17 residues. In germline, CDR1 is LNHDA, CDR2 SQIVND (reference sequence). The CDR3 protein is CASSTGSGEPSYNEQFF. The DNA for the CDR3 is TGTGCCAGTAGTACGGGTAGCGGGGAGCCCTCCTACAATGAGCAGTTCTTC.

This rearrangement joins TRBV10-3 to TRBJ2-3; TRBD2 matches 10 bases. The CDR3 spans 16 residues. V lost 3 bases, J lost 5 bases, and 8 bases stayed unmatched. CDR1 is ENHRY and CDR2 is SYGVKD in the germline V gene. CDR3 nucleotide sequence: TGTGCCATCAGTGACAGCGGGAGGGCAGGTGAAGATACGCAGTATTTT. Protein: CAISDSGRAGEDTQYF.

This chain links TRBV4-1 with TRBJ2-5; 15 bases align to TRBD2. Trimming at V came to 4 bases and at J to 2 bases, leaving 8 bases not matched to a gene. The germline V gene has CDR1 MGHRA and CDR2 YSYEKL. The CDR3 runs to 18 residues. Written as DNA, the CDR3 is TGCGCCAGCAGCCTAGGACTAGCGGGAGGGAAACTTCAAGAGACCCAGTACTTC. This encodes CASSLGLAGGKLQETQYF.